These 32 T cell receptor beta chains came from one sample sequenced in a study of blood T cells in healthy people across ages. A second PCR of 7 to 11 cycles used a sample-barcoded 5' primer and a J-beta primer mix. Using its own MiXCR run on the 5' RACE reads, TCRdb lists one record per CDR3 protein. The table records 1.5 million to 2 million distinct CDR3 sequences, 49% of them present only once. The source material was blood. The receptors come from a woman in her forties in good health.

The chain combines TRBV20-1 with TRBJ2-6; D ambiguous. The CDR3 consists of 13 residues. The V end was cut by 6 bases, the J end by 2 bases, with 8 bases between. The V gene's germline CDR1 is DFQATT and CDR2 SNEGSKA (reference sequence). CDR3 sequence: CSAVLPGANVLTF. CDR3 bases: TGCAGTGCGGTCCTACCTGGGGCCAACGTCCTGACTTTC.

The chain links TRBV5-1 to TRBJ2-1; a possible D gene is TRBD1 (6 bases). Looked up from germline, CDR1 is SGHRS and CDR2 is YFSETQ. The V end lost 0 bases, the J end lost 5 bases, and 9 bases lay between the germline ends. The CDR3 covers 14 residues. The CDR3 bases are TGCGCCAGCAGCTTGGTCGGGGACAACAATGAGCAGTTCTTC. It is translated as CASSLVGDNNEQFF.

The chain couples TRBV6-2 or TRBV6-3 to TRBJ2-7; D is possibly TRBD2 (6 bases). V was trimmed by 6 bases and J by 3 bases, leaving 18 bases between them. Germline assignment: CDR1 MNHEY and CDR2 SVGEGT. This CDR3 is 15 amino acids long. The CDR3 sequence is CASRAWDFPIYEQYF. The CDR3 DNA reads TGTGCCAGCAGGGCTTGGGACTTCCCTATCTACGAGCAGTACTTC.

The chain carries TRBV7-2 and TRBJ2-3; TRBD2 might be the D (5 bases). Germline V gene sequence: CDR1 SGHTA, CDR2 FQGNSA. V lost 5 bases and J lost 6, with 21 bases in between. There are 16 residues in the CDR3. The CDR3 reads CASSPGRGRVVDTQYF. For the CDR3, the DNA is TGTGCCAGCAGCCCAGGACGGGGAAGGGTTGTGGATACGCAGTATTTT.

In this sample, this clonotype turned up many times. The chain uses TRBV7-2 and TRBJ2-5; D is perhaps TRBD1 or TRBD2 (5 bases each). The length of the CDR3 is 14 residues. Germline CDR1 and CDR2: SGHTA and FQGNSA. V lost 1 base and J lost 5, with 11 bases in between. In DNA form, the CDR3 reads TGTGCCAGCAGCTTAGATCGGGGCGCGGAGACCCAGTACTTC. It encodes CASSLDRGAETQYF.

The chain is built from TRBV20-1 and TRBJ2-1; 9 nucleotides line up with TRBD2. Germline values: CDR1 DFQATT, CDR2 SNEGSKA (reference sequence). With V trimmed by 3 bases and J by 6 bases, 6 bases remained unmatched. The CDR3 runs 14 residues. Written as DNA, the CDR3 is TGCAGTGCTAGCACCCAGCGGGAGGCCAATGAGCAGTTCTTC. It is translated as CSASTQREANEQFF.

This chain connects TRBV4-1 to TRBJ2-1; D may match TRBD1 or TRBD2 (5 bases each). The DNA end favors TRBJ2-7, so the J call may be wrong. The CDR3 runs 15 residues. Germline V gives CDR1 MGHRA, CDR2 YSYEKL. CDR3 amino acids: CASSHPGLEGNEQYF. The CDR3 nucleotides are TGCGCCAGCAGCCACCCGGGCCTCGAGGGGAATGAGCAGTACTTC.

CDR3 loop: CSAAPEQETQYF. The CDR3 coding sequence is TGCAGCGCAGCCCCTGAACAAGAGACCCAGTACTTC. The chain is built from TRBV20-1 and TRBJ2-4; D not certain. The J call may be wrong; the DNA end is better matched by TRBJ2-5. The germline V gene has CDR1 DFQATT and CDR2 SNEGSKA (reference sequence). The CDR3 spans 12 residues.

The table lists this clonotype with a few counts. The chain combines TRBV29-1 with TRBJ2-5, with TRBD2 identical over 9 bases. Trimming cost V 3 bases and J 4 bases; bases outside gene matches: 6. Looked up from germline, CDR1 is SQVTM and CDR2 is ANQGSEA. The CDR3 runs 14 residues. DNA for the CDR3: TGCAGCGTTGATGTAGCGGGGGACCCAGAGACCCAGTACTTC. This codes for CSVDVAGDPETQYF.

This clonotype was observed a handful of times. V is TRBV7-2 and J is TRBJ2-5; D is possibly TRBD2 (5 bases). The length of the CDR3 is 14 residues. V was cut by 8 bases and J by 2 bases, with 15 bases left in between. Germline V CDR1 and CDR2: SGHTA, FQGNSA. CDR3 sequence (DNA): TGTGCCAGCGCGCCCGGAGCGGCTCAAGAGACCCAGTACTTC. Protein product: CASAPGAAQETQYF.

This clonotype appeared a few times. The rearrangement joins TRBV15 to TRBJ2-5; 9 bases are shared with TRBD2. J gave up 2 bases and V 3 bases, and 10 bases lay outside the gene matches. Germline CDR1 is LNHNV and CDR2 is YYDKDF (reference sequence). The CDR3 sequence is 17 residues long. The CDR3 DNA sequence: TGTGCCACCAGCAGGCGCCGCGATAGCGGGGGACAAGAGACCCAGTACTTC. Translated, it gives CATSRRRDSGGQETQYF.

The V and J genes are TRBV27 and TRBJ2-3; D is uncertain. The CDR3 spans 14 residues. V lost 3 bases, J lost 6 bases, and 13 bases lay in between. The germline gives CDR1 MNHEY, CDR2 SMNVEV (reference sequence). CDR3 sequence: CASSFYQLGDTQYF. The CDR3 nucleotides read TGTGCCAGCAGTTTTTACCAGTTGGGGGATACGCAGTATTTT.

V gene TRBV9 combines with J gene TRBJ2-5; D is unclear. Looked up from germline, CDR1 is SGDLS and CDR2 is YYNGEE. CDR3 length: 14 amino acids. V was clipped by 3 bases and J by 11 bases, with 20 bases between them. CDR3 loop: CASSGGALFDEQYF. In DNA, the CDR3 is TGTGCCAGCAGCGGAGGCGCATTGTTCGATGAGCAGTACTTC.

V gene TRBV25-1 combines with J gene TRBJ2-1, with TRBD2 matching over 9 bases. V lost 4 bases, J lost 0 bases, and 16 bases stayed unmatched. Germline V gene sequence: CDR1 MGHDK, CDR2 SYGVNS. The CDR3 is made up of 20 amino acids. The CDR3 spells CASSGALLAGPTLSYNEQFF. CDR3 nucleotides: TGTGCCAGCAGTGGGGCCCTACTAGCGGGTCCCACCCTCTCCTACAATGAGCAGTTCTTC.

This clonotype is a singleton in its sample. The rearrangement joins TRBV20-1 to TRBJ2-5; 14 bases match TRBD2. Trimming removed 5 bases from V and 2 bases from J; junction bases left unmatched: 10. The CDR3 is made up of 17 amino acids. Germline V gene data show CDR1 as DFQATT and CDR2 as SNEGSKA (reference sequence). The CDR3 sequence: CSAPGWTSGGLQETQYF. In DNA, the CDR3 is TGCAGTGCTCCTGGCTGGACTAGCGGGGGGTTGCAAGAGACCCAGTACTTC.

The chain joins TRBV13 to TRBJ2-1; 7 bases line up with TRBD1. J was trimmed by 5 bases and V by 7 bases; bases with no gene match: 2. Germline V lookup: CDR1 PRHDT, CDR2 FYEKMQ (reference sequence). This CDR3 contains 12 residues. The CDR3 DNA reads TGTGCCAGCACGGGACAGAACAATGAGCAGTTCTTC. It specifies CASTGQNNEQFF.

The gene calls are TRBV7-9 and TRBJ2-7; 8 bases align to TRBD1. The J call may be wrong; the DNA end is better matched by TRBJ2-5. The CDR3 loop spans 17 amino acids. Per the germline V gene, CDR1 is SEHNR and CDR2 is FQNEAQ (reference sequence). In DNA form, the CDR3 reads TGTGCCAGCAGCCCTCGCGGAACAGGGGGAGCTGCAGAGACCCAGTACTTC. This gives the protein CASSPRGTGGAAETQYF.

The chain recombines TRBV20-1 with TRBJ1-2; D gene uncertain. V was clipped by 0 bases and J by 4 bases, with 12 bases between them. The CDR3 length is 14 residues. CDR1 is DFQATT, CDR2 SNEGSKA, per germline (reference sequence). The CDR3 DNA reads as TGCAGTGCTAGAGATGGTCGGGGTATCTATGGCTACACCTTC. Protein: CSARDGRGIYGYTF.

The rearrangement links TRBV12-3 or TRBV12-4 to TRBJ1-2; D perhaps matches TRBD1 (5 bases). V was trimmed by 3 bases and J by 2 bases, leaving 10 bases between them. CDR3 size: 14 residues. The CDR3 DNA follows: TGTGCCAGCAGTTTCAGTCAGGGAAACTATGGCTACACCTTC. Protein product: CASSFSQGNYGYTF.

This clonotype was seen more than once but under ten times. The chain recombines TRBV6-6 with TRBJ1-2; 7 nucleotides line up with TRBD1. The CDR3 is 15 residues long. V lost 6 bases and J lost 0; bases outside the gene matches: 7. Germline CDR1 reads MNHNY; CDR2 reads SVGAGI (reference sequence). CDR3 amino acids: CASRLQGRTNYGYTF. CDR3 sequence (DNA): TGTGCCAGCAGGTTACAGGGGAGGACTAACTATGGCTACACCTTC.

This clonotype was seen at least ten times. The rearrangement uses TRBV4-1 and TRBJ2-7, with TRBD1 matching 9 bases. The V and J ends lost 2 bases and 3 bases, in that order; junction bases with no gene match: 8. The CDR3 is made up of 16 amino acids. CDR1 and CDR2 from the germline V gene are MGHRA and YSYEKL. CDR3 region: CASSQPRTGAIYEQYF. The CDR3 region has the DNA TGCGCCAGCAGCCAACCGCGGACAGGGGCGATCTACGAGCAGTACTTC.

This clonotype was found many times. J is TRBJ2-5 and V is TRBV20-1, with 7 bases fitting TRBD1. The CDR3 length is 12 residues. Germline loops: CDR1 DFQATT, CDR2 SNEGSKA (reference sequence). The CDR3 reads CSARDSQETQYF. In DNA, the CDR3 is TGCAGCGCCCGGGACAGCCAAGAGACCCAGTACTTC.

This clonotype was seen a handful of times. This chain uses TRBV10-3 with TRBJ2-3; maybe TRBD1 (6 bases). CDR1 ENHRY and CDR2 SYGVKD come from the germline V gene. V was pared by 4 bases and J by 2 bases, with 7 bases between. This CDR3 region has 13 residues. CDR3 protein: CAISGQVTDTQYF. DNA for the CDR3: TGTGCCATCAGTGGACAGGTCACAGATACGCAGTATTTT.

This clonotype was seen repeatedly, ten times or more. The genes are TRBV12-3 or TRBV12-4 and TRBJ2-5; D perhaps matches TRBD2 (6 bases). The CDR3 contains 15 residues. V lost 3 bases, J lost 5 bases, and 16 bases lay in between. For the CDR3, the DNA is TGTGCCAGCAGTTTCTCCGGGGGAAAGGGGGAGACCCAGTACTTC. This gives the protein CASSFSGGKGETQYF.

The rearrangement links TRBV6-1 to TRBJ1-2, with unresolved D. Germline CDR1 MNHNS, CDR2 SASEGT. The CDR3 consists of 13 residues. Trimming took off 6 bases at V and 2 bases at J, with 10 bases between the two ends. The CDR3 sequence is CASRLGMNYGYTF. CDR3 coding DNA: TGTGCCAGCAGATTGGGGATGAACTATGGCTACACCTTC.

The chain carries TRBV28 and TRBJ2-1; tentative D call: TRBD2 (6 bases). The better agreement between TRBJ2-7 and the DNA end casts doubt on the J call. This CDR3 spans 15 amino acids. The germline V gene has CDR1 MDHEN and CDR2 SYDVKM. The CDR3 protein is CASSPVGSSYNEQYF. CDR3 in DNA: TGTGCCAGCAGTCCCGTCGGGAGCTCCTACAATGAGCAGTACTTC.

The chain carries TRBV20-1 and TRBJ2-7, with a tentative D call TRBD1 (5 bases). Germline assignment: CDR1 DFQATT and CDR2 SNEGSKA (reference sequence). The CDR3 spans 14 residues. V lost 4 bases, J lost 2 bases, and 15 bases lay in between. CDR3 nucleotide sequence: TGCAGTGCTACAGTCTGGGGCAAAACCTACGAGCAGTACTTC. Translation gives CSATVWGKTYEQYF.

V and J are TRBV9 and TRBJ1-6; tentatively, D is TRBD1 (6 bases). V was trimmed by 2 bases and J by 6 bases, leaving 15 bases between them. Per the germline V gene, CDR1 is SGDLS and CDR2 is YYNGEE. This CDR3 contains 16 residues. CDR3 region: CASSVRDGGPNSPLHF. The CDR3 DNA sequence: TGTGCCAGCAGCGTTAGGGACGGGGGGCCTAATTCACCCCTCCACTTT.

V gene TRBV3-1 combines with J gene TRBJ2-3; a weak D match, TRBD1 (5 bases). The CDR3 consists of 15 residues. Germline V gives CDR1 LGHDT, CDR2 YNNKEL (reference sequence). V dropped 1 base and J dropped 4 bases, with 12 bases sitting between them. Here the CDR3 DNA reads TGTGCCAGCAGCCAAGTAGTAGGGGCGGCAGATACGCAGTATTTT. Translating it yields CASSQVVGAADTQYF.

This clonotype showed up many times. This chain joins TRBV7-2 and TRBJ1-2, with TRBD1 as a possible D gene (5 bases). This CDR3 region has 14 residues. Trimming shortened V by 1 base and J by 0 bases, and 6 bases separated the two germline ends. Germline V lookup: CDR1 SGHTA, CDR2 FQGNSA. The CDR3 reads CASSLGGANYGYTF. CDR3 DNA sequence: TGTGCCAGCAGCTTAGGGGGGGCTAACTATGGCTACACCTTC.

A remark on this clonotype: A read error may account for a junction end that differs from germline. This chain uses TRBV7-9 with TRBJ1-5; no definite D call. The CDR3 covers 15 residues. Germline CDR1 is SEHNR and CDR2 is FQNEAQ (reference sequence). The CDR3 DNA is TGTGCCAGCAGTTCGACCGGGAGTAGCGATCAGCCCCAGCATTTT. This sequence encodes CASSSTGSSDQPQHF. The whole variable domain, filled in from reference TRBV7-9 and TRBJ1-5, reads DTGVSQNPRHKITKRGQNVTFRCDPISEHNRLYWYRQTLGQGPEFLTYFQNEAQLEKSRLLSDRFSAERPKGSFSTLEIQRTEQGDSAMYLCASSSTGSSDQPQHFGDGTRLSIL.

This clonotype occurred a few times. This sequence joins TRBV4-1 and TRBJ2-3, with D tentatively TRBD2 (5 bases). V lost 0 bases and J lost 0, with 10 bases in between. Per germline, CDR1 MGHRA and CDR2 YSYEKL. The CDR3 totals 16 residues. CDR3 in amino acids: CASSQDYRGSTDTQYF. For the CDR3, the DNA is TGCGCCAGCAGCCAAGATTATCGGGGAAGCACAGATACGCAGTATTTT.